The 30 T cell receptor beta chains reported below all come from one sample, sequenced in a study of blood T cell repertoires in COVID-19. The protocol was immunoSEQ multiplex PCR, while the TCRdb copy is restricted to in-frame clones and leaves out a portion. The sample yields 120,000 to 150,000 clones, 70% to 90% seen once. The specimen was peripheral blood. These receptors were obtained from a man aged 55 to 70 with active or convalescent COVID-19.

Written as DNA, the CDR3 is TGTGCCAGTAGACCGAACAGGGGGCGCTCCACCGGGGAGCTGTTTTTT. It yields the protein CASRPNRGRSTGELFF. The genes are TRBV19 and TRBJ2-2; TRBD1 matches 9 bases. This CDR3 region has 16 residues. Germline V gives CDR1 LNHDA, CDR2 SQIVND (reference sequence). The junction had 9 bases not matched to a gene; V was cut back by 6 bases and J by 4 bases.

This chain links TRBV15 with TRBJ1-2; 9 bases map to TRBD1. The CDR3 is 16 amino acids. J was trimmed by 2 bases and V by 3 bases; bases with no gene match: 7. In germline, CDR1 is LNHNV, CDR2 YYDKDF (reference sequence). The DNA of the CDR3 is TGTGCCACCAGCAGTCCCGGGACAGGGCTGAACTATGGCTACACCTTC. The encoded protein is CATSSPGTGLNYGYTF.

The chain has TRBV5-4 and TRBJ2-5, with 14 bases fitting TRBD2. Trimming cost V 0 bases and J 8 bases; bases outside gene matches: 3. Germline V CDR1 and CDR2: SGHNT, YYREEE (reference sequence). This CDR3 spans 15 amino acids. CDR3 in amino acids: CASSLEGLAGVTQYF. The CDR3 DNA reads TGTGCCAGCAGCTTGGAGGGACTAGCGGGAGTAACCCAGTACTTC.

The gene calls are TRBV24-1 and TRBJ2-3, with D possibly matching TRBD2 (6 bases). From germline, CDR1 is KGHDR and CDR2 SFDVKD. Trimming removed 0 bases from V and 2 bases from J, with 11 bases in between. The CDR3 runs to 16 residues. The CDR3 DNA sequence: TGTGCCACCAGTGATTTGATGGGGACTTCCACAGATACGCAGTATTTT. Translating it yields CATSDLMGTSTDTQYF.

The chain joins TRBV11-3 to TRBJ2-7, with 12 bases fitting TRBD1. The trim removed 1 base at V and 4 bases at J, leaving 8 bases unmatched. This CDR3 has 17 residues. From germline, CDR1 is SGHNT and CDR2 YENEEA. The CDR3 sequence is CASSLALPGQGAYEQYF. CDR3 sequence (DNA): TGTGCCAGCAGCTTAGCCCTCCCGGGACAGGGGGCGTACGAGCAGTACTTC.

V and J are TRBV24-1 and TRBJ2-5; D uncertain. Germline assignment: CDR1 KGHDR and CDR2 SFDVKD. There are 14 residues in the CDR3. V was trimmed by 2 bases and J by 4 bases, leaving 10 bases between them. The CDR3 bases are TGTGCCACCAGTGATTCAGACATATTAGAGACCCAGTACTTC. Its protein is CATSDSDILETQYF.

The rearrangement uses TRBV6-2 or TRBV6-3 and TRBJ2-7, with TRBD2 matching over 9 bases. Looked up from germline, CDR1 is MNHEY and CDR2 is SVGEGT. V was pared by 6 bases and J by 3 bases, with 9 bases of the junction left unmatched. The CDR3 totals 15 residues. CDR3 protein: CASSQQRGDHYEQYF. CDR3 bases: TGTGCCAGCAGCCAACAGCGGGGGGACCACTACGAGCAGTACTTC.

The CDR3 DNA sequence: TGTGCCAGCACGGGACAGGGGAATTTTGGTTACGAGCAGTACTTC. It yields the protein CASTGQGNFGYEQYF. The rearrangement joins TRBV2 to TRBJ2-7; 10 bases match TRBD1. Germline V gives CDR1 SNHLY, CDR2 FYNNEI. Trimming cost V 7 bases and J 4 bases; bases outside gene matches: 10. The CDR3 extends over 15 amino acids.

The CDR3 DNA follows: TGTGCCAGTAGTAGACACCCCTATGGCTACACCTTC. This translates into CASSRHPYGYTF. The chain has TRBV19 and TRBJ1-2; unclear D gene. Trimming took off 4 bases at V and 4 bases at J, with 7 bases between the two ends. The CDR3 has 12 residues. Germline CDR1 LNHDA, CDR2 SQIVND (reference sequence).

The genes are TRBV7-6 and TRBJ1-4; 8 nucleotides align to TRBD1. The CDR3 consists of 12 residues. Per germline, CDR1 SGHVS and CDR2 FNYEAQ. V gave up 5 bases and J gave up 12 bases; unmatched junction bases: 5. CDR3 residues: CASSPTGDELFF. CDR3 DNA sequence: TGTGCCAGCAGCCCGACAGGGGACGAACTGTTTTTT.

In its sample, this clone was seen a few times. The chain links TRBV5-5 to TRBJ2-5; D possibly corresponds to TRBD2 (5 bases). Trimming cost V 6 bases and J 7 bases, with 16 bases left between them. Germline CDR1 and CDR2: SGHKS and YYEKEE (reference sequence). This CDR3 has 13 residues. The CDR3 is CASTRRGVRTQYF. For the CDR3, the DNA is TGTGCCAGCACCCGACGGGGTGTGAGGACCCAGTACTTC.

The rearrangement uses TRBV3-1 (or the pseudogene TRBV3-2) and TRBJ1-1, with D tentatively TRBD1 (5 bases). The CDR3 spans 13 residues. Trimming cost V 3 bases and J 4 bases, with 9 bases left between them. The germline CDR1 and CDR2 sequences are LGHDT and YNNKEL (reference sequence). CDR3 DNA sequence: TGTGCCAGCAGCCACACCGGGGGCACTGAAGCTTTCTTT. Translated, it gives CASSHTGGTEAFF.

There are a few counts of this clone. For the CDR3, the DNA is TGTGCCAGCAGTTTTGGGGGGACTAGTACCAATGAGCAGTTCTTC. As protein: CASSFGGTSTNEQFF. The chain combines TRBV27 with TRBJ2-1; 8 bases line up with TRBD2. The V segment lost 3 bases and the J segment 6 bases; nucleotides outside the gene matches: 7. The CDR3 has 15 residues. Germline V gene data show CDR1 as MNHEY and CDR2 as SMNVEV (reference sequence).

The V gene is TRBV28, the J gene TRBJ1-2, with D tentatively TRBD1 (6 bases). The CDR3 is 15 residues long. Trimming stripped 3 bases from V and 5 bases from J, with 16 bases between. Germline CDR1 MDHEN, CDR2 SYDVKM. CDR3 protein: CASSLAPGGLYGYTF. DNA for the CDR3: TGTGCCAGCAGTTTGGCCCCGGGGGGGCTGTATGGCTACACCTTC.

This chain connects TRBV19 to TRBJ2-2, with 8 nucleotides matching TRBD2. This CDR3 comprises 14 residues. Germline trimming cut 3 bases from V and 5 bases from J; bases unmatched to any gene: 2. Looked up from germline, CDR1 is LNHDA and CDR2 is SQIVND (reference sequence). The CDR3 coding sequence is TGTGCCAGTAGTATCCAGCGGGAGACCGGGGAGCTGTTTTTT. Protein sequence: CASSIQRETGELFF.

The chain combines TRBV9 with TRBJ2-3; weak D call: TRBD2 (5 bases). CDR3 size: 15 residues. Per the germline V gene, CDR1 is SGDLS and CDR2 is YYNGEE. V was clipped by 0 bases and J by 0 bases, with 8 bases between them. The CDR3 loop reads CASSVEGGSTDTQYF. CDR3 sequence (DNA): TGTGCCAGCAGCGTAGAAGGCGGGAGCACAGATACGCAGTATTTT.

The sample holds a few counts of this clone. J is TRBJ1-3 and V is TRBV5-5; D ambiguous. CDR3 length: 16 amino acids. V lost 2 bases and J 0 bases, leaving 12 bases between the germline ends. In germline, CDR1 is SGHKS, CDR2 YYEKEE (reference sequence). The CDR3 DNA reads as TGTGCCAGCAGCTTTAGAGAGGCACCCTCTGGAAACACCATATATTTT. Translated: CASSFREAPSGNTIYF.

V usage is TRBV19 and J usage is TRBJ2-5; 9 bases are a match to TRBD1. The CDR3 contains 15 residues. The germline gives CDR1 LNHDA, CDR2 SQIVND (reference sequence). V lost 5 bases to trimming and J lost 5 bases; unmatched junction nucleotides: 9. The CDR3 loop reads CASSFQPQGAETQYF. DNA of the CDR3: TGTGCCAGTAGTTTCCAGCCACAGGGGGCTGAGACCCAGTACTTC.

This clone turned up a few times. CDR3 DNA sequence: TGTGCCTGGAGTCCTTTGGGTGAACCTAGAGACATTCAGTACTTC. Its protein is CAWSPLGEPRDIQYF. The chain employs TRBV30 and TRBJ2-4; D gene ambiguous. The CDR3 is made up of 15 amino acids. Trimming removed 2 bases at V and 8 bases at J, with 19 bases between. The V gene's germline CDR1 is GTSNPN and CDR2 SVGIG (reference sequence).

The chain employs TRBV11-3 and TRBJ2-1; no firm D call. The CDR3 has 12 amino acids. The germline CDR1 and CDR2 sequences are SGHNT and YENEEA. Trimming stripped 1 base from V and 8 bases from J, with 6 bases between. CDR3 residues: CASSLVRDEQFF. The DNA of the CDR3 is TGTGCCAGCAGCTTAGTCCGAGATGAGCAGTTCTTC. The variable domain in full, with the rest retrieved from reference TRBV11-3 and TRBJ2-1, is EAGVVQSPRYKIIEKKQPVAFWCNPISGHNTLYWYLQNLGQGPELLIRYENEEAVDDSQLPKDRFSAERLKGVDSTLKIQPAELGDSAVYLCASSLVRDEQFFGPGTRLTVL.

This clone was found once. This sequence joins TRBV2 and TRBJ2-5; TRBD2 matches at 11 bases. The CDR3 totals 15 residues. Germline values: CDR1 SNHLY, CDR2 FYNNEI. The trim removed 9 bases at V and 1 base at J, leaving 7 bases unmatched. The CDR3 bases are TGTGCCAGTCTACGTAGCGGGAGGGTCCAAGAGACCCAGTACTTC. Protein product: CASLRSGRVQETQYF. Combining the CDR3 with reference TRBV2 and TRBJ2-5 gives the whole variable domain EPEVTQTPSHQVTQMGQEVILRCVPISNHLYFYWYRQILGQKVEFLVSFYNNEISEKSEIFDDQFSVERPDGSNFTLKIRSTKLEDSAMYFCASLRSGRVQETQYFGPGTRLLVL.

The sample holds a few counts of this clone. The rearrangement links TRBV7-2 to TRBJ2-1, with TRBD1 matching over 7 bases. The CDR3 spans 15 residues. V lost 5 bases and J lost 5; bases outside the gene matches: 9. The germline gives CDR1 SGHTA, CDR2 FQGNSA. This chain's CDR3 is CASSQKGQNNNEQFF. As DNA, the CDR3 is TGTGCCAGCAGCCAAAAGGGACAGAATAACAATGAGCAGTTCTTC.

A single count supports this clone. The chain uses TRBV5-1 and TRBJ2-6, with D uncertain. V dropped 1 base and J dropped 2 bases, with 10 bases sitting between them. The CDR3 spans 16 residues. Germline V gives CDR1 SGHRS, CDR2 YFSETQ. This CDR3 reads CASSLPLMTGANVLTF. The CDR3, as DNA: TGCGCCAGCAGCTTGCCCCTAATGACTGGGGCCAACGTCCTGACTTTC.

This CDR3 is CASPDRQGNEQFF. For the CDR3, the DNA is TGTGCCAGCCCCGACCGACAGGGAAATGAGCAGTTCTTC. The chain recombines TRBV2 with TRBJ2-1, with 7 nucleotides matching TRBD1. Germline lookup yields CDR1 SNHLY and CDR2 FYNNEI. This CDR3 comprises 13 residues. V shed 8 bases and J 7 bases; nucleotides not matched to a gene: 8. The variable domain in full, with the rest retrieved from reference TRBV2 and TRBJ2-1, is EPEVTQTPSHQVTQMGQEVILRCVPISNHLYFYWYRQILGQKVEFLVSFYNNEISEKSEIFDDQFSVERPDGSNFTLKIRSTKLEDSAMYFCASPDRQGNEQFFGPGTRLTVL.

V is TRBV5-6 and J is TRBJ2-6, with D tentatively TRBD2 (6 bases). Trimming left V 3 bases short and J 0 bases short, with 10 bases between. CDR1 is SGHDT, CDR2 YYEEEE, per germline. This CDR3 has 16 residues. The CDR3 coding sequence is TGTGCCAGCAGCTGGGGACTGACCTCTGGGGCCAACGTCCTGACTTTC. Its protein is CASSWGLTSGANVLTF.

This clone is a singleton in its sample. The chain is built from TRBV18 and TRBJ1-1; D not resolved. V shed 6 bases and J shed 4 bases, with 6 bases lying between them. There are 11 residues in the CDR3. Germline loops: CDR1 KGHSH, CDR2 LQKENI. CDR3 nucleotide sequence: TGTGCCAGCTCCCTGAGCACTGAAGCTTTCTTT. It is translated as CASSLSTEAFF.

The V call is TRBV4-2, the J call TRBJ2-5, with TRBD2 as a possible D gene (5 bases). Trimming stripped 0 bases from V and 1 base from J, with 9 bases between. The CDR3 extends over 15 amino acids. CDR1 is LGHNA and CDR2 is YNFKEQ in the germline V gene. The CDR3 nucleotides read TGTGCCAGCAGCCAAGAAGGACGGGGCCAAGAGACCCAGTACTTC. This encodes CASSQEGRGQETQYF.

The chain couples TRBV7-9 to TRBJ2-5, with TRBD1 as a possible D gene (6 bases). The CDR3 totals 15 residues. Trimming removed 2 bases from V and 2 bases from J, with 12 bases in between. Germline loops: CDR1 SEHNR, CDR2 FQNEAQ (reference sequence). This CDR3 is CASSLPTGRQETQYF. The CDR3 DNA sequence: TGTGCCAGCAGCTTACCCACAGGGCGGCAAGAGACCCAGTACTTC. The full variable domain, its missing parts supplied by reference TRBV7-9 and TRBJ2-5, is DTGVSQNPRHKITKRGQNVTFRCDPISEHNRLYWYRQTLGQGPEFLTYFQNEAQLEKSRLLSDRFSAERPKGSFSTLEIQRTEQGDSAMYLCASSLPTGRQETQYFGPGTRLLVL.

The gene calls are TRBV6-1 and TRBJ1-5, with TRBD1 matching 12 bases. The CDR3 is made up of 17 amino acids. Per germline, CDR1 MNHNS and CDR2 SASEGT. The junction had 7 bases not matched to a gene; V was cut back by 3 bases and J by 4 bases. The CDR3 DNA follows: TGTGCCAGCAGTGATAGAGGGACAGGGGGCTTGAATCAGCCCCAGCATTTT. Amino acid sequence: CASSDRGTGGLNQPQHF.

The chain couples TRBV7-3 to TRBJ2-1; D might be TRBD1 (5 bases). CDR1 is SGHTA, CDR2 FQGTGA, per germline. V gave up 5 bases and J gave up 6 bases, with 14 bases separating them. This CDR3 has 14 residues. CDR3 sequence: CASSQGVGGNEQFF. The CDR3 DNA follows: TGTGCCAGCAGCCAAGGGGTAGGTGGCAATGAGCAGTTCTTC.